Sequencing of this T cell receptor beta chain was carried out in a study of post-analysis software for immune sequencing data. Study at large: Disease courses included relapsing-remitting, secondary progressive and progressive-relapsing multiple sclerosis. Regarding the study as a whole: Those samples that were prepared in the same batch co-clustered strongly by F measure. Controls' normalized Chao1 diversity significantly exceeded that of multiple sclerosis patients. Five TRBV segments occurring more often in patients than controls included TRBV5-6, TRBV5-1 and TRBV20-1.

Germline V gene sequence: CDR1 LGHDT, CDR2 YNNKEL (reference sequence). V dropped 4 bases and J dropped 4 bases, with 13 bases sitting between them. The CDR3 loop spans 14 amino acids. Unique molecular identifiers were built into the TCR beta cDNA libraries. One entry per CDR3 protein, called by TCRdb with MiXCR from the PCR reads. The sample lists about 820,000 distinct CDR3 sequences, around 50% occurring once. For this clonotype: Its antigen is unknown.

The chain couples TRBV3-1 to TRBJ1-1, with D hard to call. This receptor was obtained from a girl aged 5-17 years with multiple sclerosis. Sequencing was done on a sample of blood. The CDR3 here is CASSRKVGGTEAFF. The CDR3 bases are TGTGCCAGCAGCCGCAAGGTCGGAGGCACTGAAGCTTTCTTT.